Listed below are T cell receptor beta chains from one sample, sequenced in a study of T cells in narcolepsy. Using immunoSEQ multiplex PCR, the repertoire was profiled, and TCRdb retains in-frame clones only, with some absent. This sample has more than 20,000 clones, with more than 65% found just once. Sequencing was performed on memory (CD45RA-) CD4+ T cells from blood. These TCRs come from a human donor in good health. Both conserved end residues are part of each CDR3. A D gene is named only where the DNA matches it firmly. Not every row has a clone size; where given, it reads once, few, many or a size class.

J | V | size | D | CDR3 | DNA
TRBJ2-1 | TRBV7-6 | NA | NA | CASSFIEGSNEQFF | TGTGCCAGCAGCTTTATCGAGGGGAGCAATGAGCAGTTCTTC
TRBJ2-6 | TRBV9 | NA | NA | CASSVRWSSSGANVLTF | TGTGCCAGCAGCGTCCGCTGGAGCTCCTCTGGGGCCAACGTCCTGACTTTC
TRBJ1-5 | TRBV7-2 | NA | NA | CASSLVGSGQPQHF | TGTGCCAGCAGCTTAGTGGGGTCAGGGCAGCCCCAGCATTTT
TRBJ2-7 | TRBV5-6 | few | NA | CASSLTISPEQYF | TGTGCCAGCAGCTTGACAATTTCCCCCGAGCAGTACTTC
TRBJ1-4 | TRBV27 | NA | TRBD1 | CASSPGQPNEKLFF | TGTGCCAGCAGTCCGGGACAGCCTAATGAAAAACTGTTTTTT
TRBJ2-5 | TRBV11-1 | few | NA | CASTLGTVQETQYF | TGTGCCAGCACCCTGGGAACGGTTCAAGAGACCCAGTACTTC
TRBJ2-1 | TRBV6-5 | once | NA | CASSQTGTLNGQFF | TGTGCCAGCAGTCAGACCGGGACTCTTAATGGGCAGTTCTTC
TRBJ2-1 | TRBV19 | NA | NA | CASRGSSYNEQFF | TGTGCCAGTAGGGGGAGTTCCTACAATGAGCAGTTCTTC
TRBJ2-7 | TRBV7-9 | few | TRBD1 | CASSATGTGVLYEQYF | TGTGCCAGCAGCGCAACCGGGACAGGGGTATTGTACGAGCAGTACTTC
TRBJ2-5 | TRBV5-4 | NA | NA | CASSLANFISETQYF | TGTGCCAGCAGCTTGGCCAATTTCATATCAGAGACCCAGTACTTC
TRBJ2-3 | TRBV5-1 | NA | NA | CASSLEIVDPQYF | TGCGCCAGCAGCTTAGAAATAGTAGATCCGCAGTATTTT
TRBJ2-7 | TRBV7-2 | few | NA | CASSLGILRGSYEQYF | TGTGCCAGCAGCTTAGGCATTCTTAGGGGCTCTTACGAGCAGTACTTC
TRBJ1-5 | TRBV7-9 | NA | NA | CASSLDWSNQPQHF | TGTGCCAGCAGCTTAGACTGGTCCAATCAGCCCCAGCATTTT
TRBJ2-6 | TRBV29-1 | NA | NA | CSVEVGSGANVLTF | TGCAGCGTTGAAGTGGGTTCCGGGGCCAACGTCCTGACTTTC
TRBJ1-5 | TRBV28 | once | NA | CASSLGRFNQPQHF | TGTGCCAGCAGTTTAGGCAGGTTCAATCAGCCCCAGCATTTT
TRBJ2-3 | TRBV4-2 | NA | TRBD2 | CASSTQASGRTDTQYF | TGTGCCAGCAGCACCCAAGCTAGCGGGCGAACAGATACGCAGTATTTT
TRBJ1-2 | TRBV27 | NA | NA | CASSLGGNSNYGYTF | TGTGCCAGCAGTTTAGGAGGGAACTCTAACTATGGCTACACCTTC
TRBJ2-5 | TRBV30 | NA | NA | CAWSQREQETQYF | TGTGCCTGGTCACAACGGGAGCAAGAGACCCAGTACTTC
TRBJ2-7 | TRBV11-2 | NA | NA | CASSLTRQSEQYF | TGTGCCAGCAGCTTAACCCGCCAGAGCGAGCAGTACTTC
TRBJ1-1 | TRBV7-8 | NA | NA | CASSSTSRVGAFF | TGTGCCAGCAGCTCCACTAGCAGAGTCGGAGCTTTCTTT
TRBJ2-1 | TRBV10-1 | once | NA | CASSEGTYNEQFF | TGCGCCAGCAGTGAGGGCACTTACAATGAGCAGTTCTTC
TRBJ1-1 | TRBV4-3 | NA | NA | CASSQVMGGNTEAFF | TGCGCCAGCAGCCAAGTGATGGGAGGGAACACTGAAGCTTTCTTT
TRBJ2-7 | TRBV9 | NA | TRBD1 | CASSVGQGRTYEQYF | TGTGCCAGCAGCGTAGGACAGGGGAGGACCTACGAGCAGTACTTC
TRBJ2-5 | TRBV5-4 | NA | NA | CASSLPKETQYF | TGTGCCAGCAGCCTGCCTAAAGAGACCCAGTACTTC
TRBJ2-6 | TRBV6-6 | few | NA | CASRHRAGANVLTF | TGTGCCAGCAGGCACAGGGCCGGGGCCAACGTCCTGACTTTC
TRBJ2-7 | TRBV9 | NA | TRBD1 | CASSVGTGPEEQYF | TGTGCCAGCAGCGTCGGGACAGGGCCGGAAGAGCAGTACTTC
TRBJ1-3 | TRBV6-5 | NA | NA | CASSSPKSGNTIYF | TGTGCCAGCAGTTCCCCAAAGTCTGGAAACACCATATATTTT
TRBJ2-5 | TRBV10-2 | NA | TRBD1 | CASSSGGQTQYF | TGCGCCAGCAGTTCAGGGGGCCAGACCCAGTACTTC
TRBJ2-7 | TRBV6-6 | NA | TRBD2 | CASVRGGTSYEQYF | TGTGCCAGCGTTCGGGGGGGAACGTCCTACGAGCAGTACTTC
TRBJ1-1 | TRBV6-1 | NA | TRBD1 | CASSTGGGTEAFF | TGTGCCAGCAGTACAGGGGGCGGCACTGAAGCTTTCTTT
TRBJ1-5 | TRBV7-8 | NA | NA | CASSLQRGNQPQHF | TGTGCCAGCAGCCTACAACGGGGCAATCAGCCCCAGCATTTT
TRBJ2-7 | TRBV19 | NA | NA | CASSASSYEQYF | TGTGCCAGTAGTGCTTCGTCCTACGAGCAGTACTTC
TRBJ1-2 | TRBV5-6 | NA | TRBD1 | CASSRPGTGYGYTF | TGTGCCAGCAGCAGACCCGGGACAGGCTATGGCTACACCTTC
TRBJ2-1 | TRBV30 | NA | TRBD2 | CAWSATSGGEQFF | TGTGCCTGGAGTGCGACTAGCGGAGGAGAGCAGTTCTTC
TRBJ2-7 | TRBV7-3 | NA | TRBD1 | CASSRSGTESGEQYF | TGTGCCAGCAGTCGTTCCGGGACAGAGAGCGGTGAGCAGTACTTC
TRBJ1-1 | TRBV5-6 | NA | NA | CASSFLRVADTEAFF | TGTGCCAGCAGCTTCCTCAGGGTGGCCGACACTGAAGCTTTCTTT
TRBJ2-4 | TRBV4-3 | NA | NA | CASSQEGRSGDIQYF | TGCGCCAGCAGCCAAGAGGGTAGATCGGGGGACATTCAGTACTTC
TRBJ1-1 | TRBV5-6 | NA | NA | CASSLDMNTEAFF | TGTGCCAGCAGCCTGGACATGAACACTGAAGCTTTCTTT
TRBJ2-6 | TRBV14 | once | NA | CASTPGPVAIWANVLTF | TGTGCCAGCACCCCCGGGCCTGTGGCCATCTGGGCCAACGTCCTGACTTTC
TRBJ1-1 | TRBV27 | NA | NA | CASSFRTSYTEAFF | TGTGCCAGCAGTTTCAGGACATCGTACACTGAAGCTTTCTTT
TRBJ1-3 | TRBV5-1 | NA | NA | CASSLDQQDGNTIYF | TGCGCCAGCAGCTTGGATCAACAGGACGGAAACACCATATATTTT
TRBJ2-3 | TRBV18 | NA | NA | CASSPQGTDTQYF | TGTGCCAGCTCACCACAGGGCACAGATACGCAGTATTTT
TRBJ2-1 | TRBV10-3 | few | NA | CAISEPRGAYNEQFF | TGTGCCATCAGTGAGCCCCGGGGCGCCTACAATGAGCAGTTCTTC
TRBJ1-1 | TRBV5-1 | NA | NA | CASSLRGALGAEAFF | TGCGCCAGCAGCTTGAGAGGGGCTCTAGGCGCTGAAGCTTTCTTT
TRBJ2-7 | TRBV19 | once | NA | CASSPQVATYEQYF | TGTGCCAGTTCTCCGCAGGTGGCTACCTACGAGCAGTACTTC
TRBJ1-2 | TRBV7-8 | NA | TRBD1 | CASSLVPRQGSYGYTF | TGTGCCAGCAGCTTAGTCCCCCGACAGGGCTCCTATGGCTACACCTTC